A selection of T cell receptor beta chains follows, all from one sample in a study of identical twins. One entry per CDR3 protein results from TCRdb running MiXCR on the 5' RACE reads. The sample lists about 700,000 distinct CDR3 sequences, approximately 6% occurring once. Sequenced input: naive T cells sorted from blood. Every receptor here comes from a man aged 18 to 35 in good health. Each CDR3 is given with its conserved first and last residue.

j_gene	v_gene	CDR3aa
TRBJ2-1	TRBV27	CASSLLPETEGFF
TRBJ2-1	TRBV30	CAWTATSSYNEQFF
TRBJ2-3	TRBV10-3	CAISESADTQYF
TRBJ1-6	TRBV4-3	CASSQDPAGAHSPLHF
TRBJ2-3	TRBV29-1	CSVERTGAMGTQYF
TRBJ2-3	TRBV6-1	CASRSTGGAVTDTQYF
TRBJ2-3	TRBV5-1	CASSLVRTSGSTDTQYF
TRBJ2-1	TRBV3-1	CASSRTSGKQFF
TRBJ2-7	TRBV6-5	CASMGTPREQYF
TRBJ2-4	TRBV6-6	CASNSGRGNIQYF
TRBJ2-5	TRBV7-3	CASRRALQETQYF
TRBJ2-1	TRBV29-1	CSVADDRGPIVLVYNEQFF
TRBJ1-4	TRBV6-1	CASSNRFTNEKLFF
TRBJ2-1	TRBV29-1	CSPRGGDEQFF
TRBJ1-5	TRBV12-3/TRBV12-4	CASRGQPNQPQHF
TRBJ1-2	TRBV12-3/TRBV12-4	CASRGSGTGVYGYTF
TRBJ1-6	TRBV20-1	CSATPGTGSSPLHF
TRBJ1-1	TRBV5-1	CASSLGRRVGNTEAFF
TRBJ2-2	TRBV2	CASSEAEGYNTGELFF
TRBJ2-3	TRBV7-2	CASSPLLGADTQYF
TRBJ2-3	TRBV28	CASGVSGQGTDTQYF
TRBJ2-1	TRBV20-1	CSATSGTNSYNEQFF
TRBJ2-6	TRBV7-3	CASSARASSGANVLTF
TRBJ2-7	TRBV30	CAWTGDYEQYF
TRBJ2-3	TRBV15	CATSTWGGAGDTQYF
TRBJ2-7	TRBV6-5	CASSYSIGARIGYEQYF
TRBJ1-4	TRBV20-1	CSAAGQFKEKLFF
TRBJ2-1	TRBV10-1	CASSADRASNEQFF
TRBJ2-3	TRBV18	CASSPALAGVTDTQYF
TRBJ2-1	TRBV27	CASSLTVRDRKFF
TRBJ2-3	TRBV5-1	CASSLNPGPDTQYF
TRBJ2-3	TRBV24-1	CATSAGPFITDTQYF
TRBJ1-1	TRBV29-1	CSTRPRQAEVEAFF
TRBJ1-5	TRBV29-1	CSVVQGAGQPQHF
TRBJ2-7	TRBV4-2	CASSQYKGLAYEQYF
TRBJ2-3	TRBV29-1	CSVRQGPTDTQYF
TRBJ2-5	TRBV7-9	CASSPVRGFWETQYF
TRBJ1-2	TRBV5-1	CASSLSQGLGYTF
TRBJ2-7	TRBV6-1	CASSTPGTSGRSYEQYF
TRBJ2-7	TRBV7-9	CASSAQLAGGYEQYF
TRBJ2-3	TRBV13	CASSASGELDVYF